This T cell receptor beta chain was profiled in a study of cytomegalovirus exposure and HLA in healthy donors (dated by TCRdb to about 2017). About the full investigation: An earlier analysis of a few hundred of the donors reported 276 Gb of sequence data and 90 million to 120 million unique TCR beta sequences obtained from about 200 million T cells. Donor age, sex, ethnicity and CMV serostatus were compiled alongside the repertoire data. Both class I and class II loci were covered by HLA typing, at four-digit resolution. Five DR-DQ haplotypes were handled as single units for association and clustering because linkage in the cohort was strong. The number of donors typed differed by locus, with roughly 629-640 for A, B, C, DRB1 and DQB1, over 500 for DQA1, 606 for DPA1, and about 450 for DPB1. In a later analysis, previously published TCR beta repertoires from 600 to 850 donors were re-analyzed and high-resolution HLA genotyping was added so that TCR occurrence patterns could be studied. Among about 400 genotyped donors of the cohort, an average of around 250,000 unique TCR beta nucleotide sequences was sequenced per donor, of which about 18% were non-productive. The study was designed to test whether signatures of past pathogen exposure could be identified by cataloging public T cell receptors. All discovery cohort repertoires had been generated using a single sequencing platform. A separate validation cohort of 90 to 150 different subjects was used in addition to the approximately 640-subject first cohort. Rather than using new phenotypic data, the later analysis identified candidate immune exposures from TCR beta sequences and from how often those sequences occurred across donors. Using immunosequencing, the study profiled T cell repertoires from fewer than 700 subjects and related those repertoires to cytomegalovirus serostatus. Of the roughly 420 genotyped donors, 80% to 90% were placed in the genetic ancestry cluster associated with self-reported Caucasian donors. A later genetic analysis took genome-wide SNP genotypes for about 55% of the 666 donors and used that subset as a discovery cohort. To predict cytomegalovirus infection status, the study brought together high-throughput TCR immunosequencing, statistical association of individual TCRs with disease status, and machine learning. In an earlier analysis of 587 of the donors, high-throughput TCR beta sequencing was used to judge whether each TCR beta V gene segment behaved as functional or pseudogenic. Approximately 310 gigabases of sequencing data and roughly 90 million unique TCR sequences were included in an early release covering roughly 600 HLA-typed donors. The investigation overall reported the following: A further reported finding was that TCR beta sequences accurately predicted the HLA-A and HLA-B alleles for most subjects in the first cohort. This cohort had only TCR beta chains sequenced, and the lack of alpha or paired-chain data limited which features could be detected. An earlier analysis of some 590 of the donors showed that most TCR beta V segments appeared in productive rearrangements either about 90% or about 30% of the time, which broadly matched IMGT annotations. Most TCR sequences were observed very rarely across donors, whereas some public TCRs were present in many individuals. A total of around 150 TCR beta chains were listed by the study as associated with cytomegalovirus. The presence/absence analyses assumed that sequencing depth was roughly uniform across donors, and that assumption may not be true. In a later genetic analysis, fewer N-insertions in productive TCRs were reported among donors in an Asian-associated ancestry cluster than the roughly 640-donor mean. Most CMV-associated TCR beta chains appeared to be HLA-restricted in a later analysis, and the HLA associations seemed to be driven largely by CMV exposure. Because HLA typing was missing for some donors at each locus, association tests included only the typed subset. A later analysis reported that several top co-occurrence clusters appeared linked to parvovirus B19, influenza, CMV and Epstein-Barr virus. In a later genetic analysis, a missense DCLRE1C variant was associated with V-gene and J-gene trimming of TCR beta chains, and the association was replicated in an independent cohort. According to the authors, the approach could potentially be generalized to other disease states and immunological phenotypes. Cytomegalovirus status was reported to be diagnosed by the classifier with high specificity and sensitivity in both the original and validation cohorts. A later analysis associated 17,000 or so TCR beta sequences with specific HLA alleles at a false discovery rate of 0.05. According to a later analysis, TCR association rates differed among HLA loci, with DRB1 alleles showing the most associated TCRs and HLA-C alleles showing the fewest. Because the 87-base-pair reads could not distinguish some IMGT-functional V segments, including TRBV6-2 and TRBV6-3, those segments were excluded. Strong co-occurrence of HLA alleles, especially DR and DQ, made assigning TCR associations to individual alleles difficult. Immune exposure information for the cohort was limited to CMV serostatus. In a later analysis, HLA-associated TCR beta chains showed more clonal expansion and lower generation probabilities than non-associated chains that were equally common. Around 16 rarely observed V segments, including chromosome 9 orphons, were excluded from the earlier analysis of several hundred of the donors because counts were too low. The sequencing pipeline was judged likely to have produced a cluster of highly shared sequence variants as a technical artifact. A few of the identified cytomegalovirus-associated TCR beta chains were confirmed in vitro to be specific for cytomegalovirus antigens. Correlated functional status among segregating V segments might be attributable to linkage disequilibrium, but an unknown experimental factor could not be ruled out.

V loses 5 bases at its end and J loses 5 bases; junction bases beyond the gene matches: 16. Based on the germline V gene (reference sequence), the CDR1 and CDR2 sequences are SEHNR and FQNEAQ. Spanning cysteine to phenylalanine, the CDR3 consists of 18 amino acids. The read is trimmed to its CDR3 DNA, 54 bases read in frame from base 1. The cohort comprised several hundred healthy bone marrow donors. At the time of sampling, every cohort member was nominally healthy, though immune exposures that went unrecorded were likely present. The donor tested CMV seropositive and was one of the 289 seropositive cohort members. A peripheral blood sample was collected from each donor, and TCR beta sequencing was performed on peripheral blood mononuclear cells. The Qiagen DNeasy Blood Extraction Kit was used to extract genomic DNA from the blood cell samples. Only a few counts were recorded for this clone. Its cognate antigen has yet to be identified. No much larger clonotype is one base removed from it; base qualities were not supplied.

The library relied on the immunoSEQ multiplex PCR assay. The multiplex PCR relied on a mix of 60 forward primers for TCR Vbeta segments and 13 reverse primers for TCR Jbeta segments. The CDR3 region of rearranged TCR beta genes was amplified from genomic DNA by a multiplex PCR assay. Amplified TCR beta libraries were sequenced as 87-base-pair reads on the Illumina HiSeq System. Turning to the authors' computational methods: A later analysis tallied 80 million to 95 million unique TCR beta chains across the 666 repertoires, and around 10 million of those chains were shared by two or more donors. Raw reads were error-corrected and collapsed into unique sequences by a nearest-neighbor algorithm in which closely related sequences were merged to remove PCR and sequencing errors. CDR3 sequences were aligned to IMGT reference sequences to assign V, D and J gene segments. For a sequence to be retained, a match of at least six nucleotides to both a V gene segment and a J gene segment was required. A rearrangement counted as productive if the CDR3 had no stop codons and remained in frame with V and J, and every other rearrangement counted as non-productive. Following IMGT convention, CDR3 was defined as the stretch from the second conserved V-encoded cysteine to the conserved J-encoded phenylalanine. Sequences without an unambiguous match to a single V gene segment were excluded from the earlier analysis of almost 600 of the donors. In an earlier analysis of some 590 of the donors, V segments were called functional above 56.7% productive rearrangements and were called segregating when the between-donor standard deviation exceeded 5%. A statistical classification framework was developed to diagnose cytomegalovirus status using the catalog of TCR beta chain sequences. In a later analysis, V and J genes were assigned by comparing TCR nucleotide sequences against IMGT/GENE-DB human TR gene sequences. In a later analysis, CDR3 sequences and most-parsimonious VDJ recombination scenarios were assigned using the TCRdist pipeline. A later analysis defined each TCR beta chain by its CDR3 amino acid sequence plus V-gene family, and excluded reads lacking a unique V-gene family. To address suspected cross-contamination and a sequencing artifact, a later analysis removed several hundred highly shared, low-generation-probability nucleotide sequences. In a later analysis, a clonal expansion index for each public chain was calculated from normalized within-repertoire ranks of inferred template counts. In a later analysis, generation probabilities were computed using a VDJ recombination model fitted to out-of-frame rearrangements, and the results were checked against IGoR. In a later analysis, hypergeometric tests were used to score TCR-TCR, TCR-HLA and TCR-CMV co-occurrence, with a repertoire-size bias correction applied to TCR pairs. False discovery rates were estimated in a later analysis by permuting HLA or CMV assignments 20 times. In a later analysis, co-occurring TCRs were grouped using DBSCAN, and TCRdist sequence similarity was added for clustering within HLA-allele-positive subsets. For co-occurrence clustering, repertoires with fewer than 30,000 or more than 120,000 public chains were excluded, along with a handful of repertoires with anomalous nucleotide sharing. TCRdb took over this immuneACCESS table, retaining in-frame rearrangements with V and J assigned. Such tables are incomplete; in checked studies, under half of the missing clones stem from an unresolved V gene, and the remainder is unexplained. For V, J and clone size, that table is used; D and trimming come from the DNA. The sample table lists nearly 200,000 clones, 79% of them with a count of one. The ten largest clonotypes hold around 0.38% of the sample.

The chain joins TRBV7-9 to TRBJ2-1, with 9 bases in between that match TRBD2. Sequenced sample: PBMCs. The origin of this receptor is a male donor in good health and CMV-seropositive. CDR3 region: CASSRTEDSGSPNNEQFF. The sequence in DNA is TGTGCCAGCAGCCGAACCGAGGATAGCGGGAGCCCTAACAATGAGCAGTTCTTC.